These T cell receptor beta chains were read from a single sample in a study of CD8 T cells in ankylosing spondylitis. Each CDR3 protein gets one entry after TCRdb re-called the 5' RACE reads with MiXCR. The sample has around 430,000 distinct CDR3 sequences, approximately 17% seen once; the top ten hold approximately 0.97%. The sample taken for sequencing was blood, either unsorted or a sorted T cell fraction (not recorded which). Source of these receptors: a male donor with ankylosing spondylitis. Both conserved end residues are trimmed from each CDR3.

TRBJ2-1 | TRBV20-1 | SAVDRDYNEQF
TRBJ1-6 | TRBV4-2 | ASSQEGPGPYNSPLH
TRBJ1-2 | TRBV18 | ASSSGGEGNYGYT
TRBJ2-3 | TRBV5-4 | ASRLRDGPTDTQY
TRBJ1-1 | TRBV20-1 | SARGRTGGTTEAF
TRBJ2-7 | TRBV6-2/TRBV6-3 | ASSYSRERGEQY
TRBJ2-1 | TRBV5-1 | ASSLGGGRDEQF
TRBJ2-7 | TRBV2 | ASNLGGTVNEQY
TRBJ2-3 | TRBV11-2 | ASSSPSGGGASTDTQY
TRBJ1-1 | TRBV6-1 | ASIMAGGYTEAF
TRBJ1-6 | TRBV5-1 | ASSLGGKHNSPLH
TRBJ2-3 | TRBV20-1 | SASDRLASTDTQY
TRBJ1-1 | TRBV20-1 | SALSGERLATKAF
TRBJ2-2 | TRBV2 | ASSLIVAGSNTGELF